This T cell receptor (beta chain) was found in a study of CD8+ T cells in alopecia areata. Study information: Treated individuals took tofacitinib by mouth, 5 to 10 mg twice daily.

Sequencing templates came from extracted RNA that was reverse transcribed into cDNA. Repertoires were generated with immunoSEQ multiplex PCR, while TCRdb's copy carries only in-frame clones and drops some. The table lists 160,000 or so clones, around three fifths of them singletons. As concerns this clone: The antigen remains unidentified.

Study-level findings and limits: Many expanded lesional clones persisted during tofacitinib (in both scalp and blood).

Indicated treatment: oral pan-JAK inhibitor, 5-10 mg twice daily. Sorted out of PBMCs were CD4+ T cells and CD8+ T cells. The length of the CDR3 is 15 residues. Germline V gives CDR1 SGHRS, CDR2 YFSETQ. V dropped 4 bases and J dropped 5; count of bases not matched to a gene: 11. The source was CD4+ T cells sorted from blood, collected at week 4, from a patient treated with tofacitinib. V is TRBV5-1 and J is TRBJ2-5; 7 positions agree with TRBD1. The sequence derives from a human donor with alopecia areata. The CDR3 spells CASSLNTGARETQYF. CDR3 coding DNA: TGCGCCAGCAGCCTCAACACAGGGGCGAGGGAGACCCAGTACTTC. Full variable domain (outside the CDR3, taken from reference TRBV5-1 and TRBJ2-5): KAGVTQTPRYLIKTRGQQVTLSCSPISGHRSVSWYQQTPGQGLQFLFEYFSETQRNKGNFPGRFSGRQFSNSRSEMNVSTLELGDSALYLCASSLNTGARETQYFGPGTRLLVL.